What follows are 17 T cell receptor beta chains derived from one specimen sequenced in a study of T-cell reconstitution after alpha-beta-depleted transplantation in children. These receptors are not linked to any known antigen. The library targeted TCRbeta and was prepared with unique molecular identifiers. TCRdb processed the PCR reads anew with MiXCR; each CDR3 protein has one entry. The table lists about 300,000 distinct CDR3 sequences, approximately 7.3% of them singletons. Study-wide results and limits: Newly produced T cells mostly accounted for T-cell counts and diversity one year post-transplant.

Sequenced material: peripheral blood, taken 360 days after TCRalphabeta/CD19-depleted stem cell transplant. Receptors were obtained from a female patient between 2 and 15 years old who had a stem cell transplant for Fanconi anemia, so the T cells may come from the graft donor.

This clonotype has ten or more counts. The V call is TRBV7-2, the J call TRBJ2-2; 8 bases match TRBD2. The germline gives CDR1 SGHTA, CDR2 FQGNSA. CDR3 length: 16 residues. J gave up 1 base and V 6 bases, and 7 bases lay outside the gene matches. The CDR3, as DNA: TGTGCCAGCAGGGCTAGCGGGCGAATGAACACCGGGGAGCTGTTTTTT. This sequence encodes CASRASGRMNTGELFF.

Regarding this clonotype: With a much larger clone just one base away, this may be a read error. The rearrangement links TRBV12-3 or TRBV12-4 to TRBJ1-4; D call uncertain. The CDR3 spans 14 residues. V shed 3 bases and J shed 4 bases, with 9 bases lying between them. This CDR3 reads CASSFARVNEKLFF. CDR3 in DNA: TGTGCCAGCAGTTTCGCAAGGGTTAATGAAAAACTGTTTTTT.

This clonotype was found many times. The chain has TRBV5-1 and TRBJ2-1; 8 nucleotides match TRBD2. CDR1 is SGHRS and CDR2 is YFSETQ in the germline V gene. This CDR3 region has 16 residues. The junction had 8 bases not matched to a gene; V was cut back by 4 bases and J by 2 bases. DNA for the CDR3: TGCGCCAGCAGCCCTAGAGCGGGGGTAACCTACAATGAGCAGTTCTTC. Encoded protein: CASSPRAGVTYNEQFF.

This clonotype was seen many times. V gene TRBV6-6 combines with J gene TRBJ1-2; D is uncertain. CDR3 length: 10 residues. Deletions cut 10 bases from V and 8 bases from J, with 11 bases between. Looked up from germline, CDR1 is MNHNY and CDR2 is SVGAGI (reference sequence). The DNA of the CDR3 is TGTGCCACCAATAAGGGAGGCTACACCTTC. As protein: CATNKGGYTF.

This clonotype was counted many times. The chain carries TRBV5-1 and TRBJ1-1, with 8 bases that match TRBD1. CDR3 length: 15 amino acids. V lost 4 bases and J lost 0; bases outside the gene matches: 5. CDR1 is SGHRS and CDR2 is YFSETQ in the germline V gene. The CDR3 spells CASSATGAMNTEAFF. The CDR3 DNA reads TGCGCCAGCAGCGCGACAGGGGCCATGAACACTGAAGCTTTCTTT. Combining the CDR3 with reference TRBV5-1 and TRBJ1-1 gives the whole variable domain KAGVTQTPRYLIKTRGQQVTLSCSPISGHRSVSWYQQTPGQGLQFLFEYFSETQRNKGNFPGRFSGRQFSNSRSEMNVSTLELGDSALYLCASSATGAMNTEAFFGQGTRLTVV.

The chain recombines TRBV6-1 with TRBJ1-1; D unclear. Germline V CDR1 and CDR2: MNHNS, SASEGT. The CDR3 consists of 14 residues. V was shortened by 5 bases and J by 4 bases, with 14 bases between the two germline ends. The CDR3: CASSLVGESTEAFF. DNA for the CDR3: TGTGCCAGCAGTCTCGTTGGGGAAAGCACTGAAGCTTTCTTT.

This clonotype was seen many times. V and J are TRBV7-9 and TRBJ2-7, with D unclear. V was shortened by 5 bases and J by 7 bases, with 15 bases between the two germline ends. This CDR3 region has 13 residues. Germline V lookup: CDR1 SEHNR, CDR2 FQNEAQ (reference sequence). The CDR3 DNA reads TGTGCCAGCAGCCCCTGGGCTACGTGGGAGCAGTACTTC. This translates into CASSPWATWEQYF.

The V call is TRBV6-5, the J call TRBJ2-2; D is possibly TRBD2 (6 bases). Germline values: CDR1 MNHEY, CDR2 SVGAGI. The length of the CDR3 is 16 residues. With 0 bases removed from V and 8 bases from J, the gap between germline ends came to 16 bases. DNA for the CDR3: TGTGCCAGCAGTTACTCGGGCGCGGGGCGAGGAGGGGAGCTGTTTTTT. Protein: CASSYSGAGRGGELFF.

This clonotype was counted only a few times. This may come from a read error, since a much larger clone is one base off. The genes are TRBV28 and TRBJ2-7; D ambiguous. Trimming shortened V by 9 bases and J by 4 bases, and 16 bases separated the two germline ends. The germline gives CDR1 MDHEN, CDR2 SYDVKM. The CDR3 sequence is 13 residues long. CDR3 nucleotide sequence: TGTGCCAGGGCCCTACAAGGATCTTACGAGCAGTACTTC. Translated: CARALQGSYEQYF.

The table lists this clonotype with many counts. CDR3 sequence: CSAISVSGVFYNEQFF. The DNA of the CDR3 is TGCAGTGCCATTTCTGTTTCAGGGGTGTTCTACAATGAGCAGTTCTTC. V is TRBV20-1 and J is TRBJ2-1; tentatively, D is TRBD1 (6 bases). Per germline, CDR1 DFQATT and CDR2 SNEGSKA (reference sequence). Trimming pared 6 bases from V and 3 bases from J, leaving 21 bases between. This CDR3 region has 16 residues.

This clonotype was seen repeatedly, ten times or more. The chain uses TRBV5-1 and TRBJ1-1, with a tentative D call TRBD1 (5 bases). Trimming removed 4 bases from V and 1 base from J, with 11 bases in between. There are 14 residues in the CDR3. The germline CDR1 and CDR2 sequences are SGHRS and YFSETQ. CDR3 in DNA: TGCGCCAGCAGCCAACAAACAGGGAACACTGAAGCTTTCTTT. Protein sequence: CASSQQTGNTEAFF.

The CDR3: CASSFDWVRGETQYF. For the CDR3, the DNA is TGTGCCAGCAGCTTCGACTGGGTTAGGGGGGAGACCCAGTACTTC. The chain uses TRBV7-2 and TRBJ2-5, with TRBD1 as a possible D gene (6 bases). V gave up 3 bases and J gave up 5 bases, with 16 bases separating them. Germline loops: CDR1 SGHTA, CDR2 FQGNSA. This CDR3 has 15 residues. Full variable domain (missing parts from reference TRBV7-2 and TRBJ2-5): GAGVSQSPSNKVTEKGKDVELRCDPISGHTALYWYRQSLGQGLEFLIYFQGNSAPDKSGLPSDRFSAERTGGSVSTLTIQRTQQEDSAVYLCASSFDWVRGETQYFGPGTRLLVL.

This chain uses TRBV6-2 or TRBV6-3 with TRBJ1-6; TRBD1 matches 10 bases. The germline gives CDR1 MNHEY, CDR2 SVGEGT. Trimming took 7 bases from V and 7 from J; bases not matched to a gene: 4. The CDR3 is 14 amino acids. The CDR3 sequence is CASTPGQGNSPLHF. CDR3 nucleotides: TGTGCCAGCACGCCGGGACAGGGGAATTCACCCCTCCACTTT.

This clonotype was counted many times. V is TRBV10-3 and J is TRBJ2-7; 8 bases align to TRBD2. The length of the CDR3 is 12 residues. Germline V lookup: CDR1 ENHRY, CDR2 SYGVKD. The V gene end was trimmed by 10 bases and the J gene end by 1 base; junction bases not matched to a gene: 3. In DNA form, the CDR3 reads TGTGCCACCGCGGGGGGATCCTACGAGCAGTACTTC. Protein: CATAGGSYEQYF.

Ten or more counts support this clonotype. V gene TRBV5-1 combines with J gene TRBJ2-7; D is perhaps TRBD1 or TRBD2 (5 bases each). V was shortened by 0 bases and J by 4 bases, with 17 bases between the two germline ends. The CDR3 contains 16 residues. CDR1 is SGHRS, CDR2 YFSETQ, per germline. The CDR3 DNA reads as TGCGCCAGCAGCTTGGGACGGGGCCCTGACTTTTACGAGCAGTACTTC. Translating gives CASSLGRGPDFYEQYF. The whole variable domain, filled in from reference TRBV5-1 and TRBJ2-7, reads KAGVTQTPRYLIKTRGQQVTLSCSPISGHRSVSWYQQTPGQGLQFLFEYFSETQRNKGNFPGRFSGRQFSNSRSEMNVSTLELGDSALYLCASSLGRGPDFYEQYFGPGTRLTVT.

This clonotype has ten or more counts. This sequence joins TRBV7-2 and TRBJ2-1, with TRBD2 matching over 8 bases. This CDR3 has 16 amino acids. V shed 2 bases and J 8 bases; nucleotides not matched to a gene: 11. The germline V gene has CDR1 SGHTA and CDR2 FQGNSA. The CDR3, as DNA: TGTGCCAGCAGCTTATATCTACGGGGGGGCCTAGATGAGCAGTTCTTC. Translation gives CASSLYLRGGLDEQFF.

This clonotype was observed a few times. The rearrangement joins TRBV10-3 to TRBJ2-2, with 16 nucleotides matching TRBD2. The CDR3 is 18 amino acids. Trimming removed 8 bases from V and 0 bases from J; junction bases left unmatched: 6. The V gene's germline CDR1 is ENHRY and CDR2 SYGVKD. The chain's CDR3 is CAIPGTSGRAANTGELFF. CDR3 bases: TGTGCCATCCCTGGGACTAGCGGGAGGGCGGCGAACACCGGGGAGCTGTTTTTT.